Shown below are 17 T cell receptor beta chains from a single sample sequenced in a study of shared clonotypes between healthy human individuals. Clones were sequenced by immunoSEQ multiplex PCR, and TCRdb holds only the in-frame ones, with some missing. The table shows 100,000 to 120,000 clones, with around 66% occurring only once. The specimen was memory CD8+ T cells sorted from blood. Subset specified: CD45RO+ cells pooled with CCR7-negative TemRA cells. These receptors all come from a woman in her 30s in good health.

This sequence joins TRBV6-6 and TRBJ2-1; D unclear. CDR1 and CDR2 (germline): MNHNY, SVGAGI (reference sequence). CDR3 length: 14 residues. Trimming pared 8 bases from V and 8 bases from J, leaving 19 bases between. The CDR3 nucleotides are TGTGCCAGCGCCTTCCAACCCTTGGCGTATGAGCAGTTCTTC. Translation: CASAFQPLAYEQFF.

This clone appeared a few times. The chain is built from TRBV6-4 and TRBJ2-2; a weak D match, TRBD1 (5 bases). In germline, CDR1 is MRHNA, CDR2 SNTAGT. This CDR3 contains 16 residues. The V end lost 4 bases, the J end lost 3 bases, and 15 bases lay between the germline ends. CDR3 sequence reads: CASSAGGIRDTGELFF. CDR3 bases: TGTGCCAGCAGTGCGGGCGGCATCAGGGACACCGGGGAGCTGTTTTTT.

This clone was seen once. The chain carries TRBV11-1 and TRBJ2-3; D remains ambiguous. V lost 1 base, J lost 3 bases, and 11 bases lay in between. The length of the CDR3 is 15 residues. Per germline, CDR1 SGHAT and CDR2 FQDESV (reference sequence). CDR3 sequence reads: CASSLGAQLTDTQYF. The DNA for the CDR3 is TGTGCCAGCAGCTTAGGCGCACAGCTAACAGATACGCAGTATTTT.

The V and J genes are TRBV28 and TRBJ1-5; 7 bases are a match to TRBD1. This CDR3 region has 15 residues. Germline-derived CDR1 and CDR2 are MDHEN and SYDVKM. V shed 3 bases and J 0 bases; nucleotides not matched to a gene: 2. The CDR3 sequence: CASSFTGVSNQPQHF. The CDR3 nucleotides are TGTGCCAGCAGTTTTACAGGGGTTAGCAATCAGCCCCAGCATTTT.

V gene TRBV9 combines with J gene TRBJ1-2; 12 bases align to TRBD1. CDR3 length: 13 residues. From germline, CDR1 is SGDLS and CDR2 YYNGEE. The V segment lost 9 bases and the J segment 8 bases; nucleotides outside the gene matches: 8. CDR3 protein: CATGTGGGRGYTF. The CDR3 DNA reads as TGTGCCACCGGGACAGGGGGCGGTCGGGGCTACACCTTC.

This clone was seen a few times. J is TRBJ1-2 and V is TRBV4-1; D unresolved. V gave up 2 bases and J gave up 8 bases, with 18 bases separating them. The CDR3 has 15 residues. Germline-derived CDR1 and CDR2 are MGHRA and YSYEKL. CDR3 in amino acids: CASSQPFDGLSGYTF. CDR3 sequence (DNA): TGCGCCAGCAGCCAACCTTTCGACGGGTTGAGCGGCTACACCTTC.

The chain couples TRBV4-1 to TRBJ2-7; TRBD1 matches at 9 bases. Germline V gene lookup returns CDR1 MGHRA and CDR2 YSYEKL. After removal of 1 base from V and 0 bases from J, the junction contained 1 base not matched to a gene. The CDR3 length is 15 residues. CDR3 coding DNA: TGCGCCAGCAGCCAAGGGACAGGGGTCTCCTACGAGCAGTACTTC. Its translation: CASSQGTGVSYEQYF.

This clone was detected a few times. This sequence joins TRBV29-1 and TRBJ2-7; 8 bases are shared with TRBD1. The CDR3 is made up of 13 amino acids. The germline gives CDR1 SQVTM, CDR2 ANQGSEA. The V and J ends lost 7 bases and 0 bases, in that order; junction bases with no gene match: 5. CDR3 in DNA: TGCAGCGCGTGGGGACAGGCCTCCTACGAGCAGTACTTC. This encodes CSAWGQASYEQYF.

The chain couples TRBV4-1 to TRBJ2-7; 8 bases line up with TRBD1. This CDR3 contains 15 residues. The ends lost 4 bases at V and 2 bases at J; junction bases unmatched: 7. The germline V gene has CDR1 MGHRA and CDR2 YSYEKL. CDR3 sequence: CASSLKQGGPYEQYF. CDR3 sequence (DNA): TGCGCCAGCAGCCTTAAACAGGGGGGCCCCTACGAGCAGTACTTC.

The chain joins TRBV28 to TRBJ1-3, with D possibly being TRBD1 (6 bases). The CDR3 loop spans 17 amino acids. The germline V gene has CDR1 MDHEN and CDR2 SYDVKM. V dropped 5 bases and J dropped 0 bases, with 17 bases sitting between them. The CDR3 region is CASSPSFGQSSGNTIYF. The CDR3 DNA reads TGTGCCAGCAGTCCCTCTTTTGGACAGAGCTCTGGAAACACCATATATTTT.

This clone was counted many times. V gene TRBV19 combines with J gene TRBJ1-2; D unresolved. The germline gives CDR1 LNHDA, CDR2 SQIVND (reference sequence). The ends were cut back, 10 bases at V and 4 bases at J, with 13 bases in the middle. The CDR3 length is 12 residues. Written as DNA, the CDR3 is TGTGCCACCGGCGGGTGGTCCTATGGCTACACCTTC. Residues: CATGGWSYGYTF.

The chain combines TRBV19 with TRBJ1-5; possible D gene TRBD1, 5 bases. This CDR3 region has 14 residues. The ends were cut back, 6 bases at V and 2 bases at J, with 11 bases in the middle. Germline V lookup: CDR1 LNHDA, CDR2 SQIVND (reference sequence). The CDR3 DNA sequence: TGTGCCAGTAGCTGGGACTTCGGCAATCAGCCCCAGCATTTT. Its protein is CASSWDFGNQPQHF.

This chain joins TRBV15 and TRBJ2-1, with 7 bases aligning to TRBD2. The CDR3 runs 15 residues. From germline, CDR1 is LNHNV and CDR2 YYDKDF (reference sequence). Losses at the gene ends were 0 bases for V and 1 base for J; bases not matched to a gene: 0. The CDR3 reads CATSREAGSYNEQFF. CDR3 nucleotides: TGTGCCACCAGCAGAGAAGCGGGGTCCTACAATGAGCAGTTCTTC.

The V gene is TRBV7-9, the J gene TRBJ2-7, with a weak D call TRBD2 (6 bases). Germline CDR1 SEHNR, CDR2 FQNEAQ (reference sequence). V was trimmed by 1 base and J by 6 bases, leaving 16 bases between them. CDR3 length: 15 residues. CDR3 nucleotide sequence: TGTGCCAGCAGCTTAGATGGTTCACACGGGGGCGAGCAGTACTTC. This codes for CASSLDGSHGGEQYF.

V is TRBV7-6 and J is TRBJ1-1, with 7 bases lining up with TRBD1. V was clipped by 3 bases and J by 0 bases; unmatched bases: 4. This CDR3 contains 15 residues. Per the germline V gene, CDR1 is SGHVS and CDR2 is FNYEAQ. The CDR3 DNA reads TGTGCCAGCAGCTTGACAGGGCCTATGAACACTGAAGCTTTCTTT. Amino acid sequence: CASSLTGPMNTEAFF.

The chain links TRBV14 to TRBJ2-1; D is tentatively TRBD1 or TRBD2 (5 bases each). Germline CDR1 and CDR2: SGHDN and FVKESK. V shed 2 bases and J shed 5 bases, with 19 bases lying between them. The CDR3 covers 17 residues. The CDR3 is CASSQFRARGDNNEQFF. Written as DNA, the CDR3 is TGTGCCAGCAGCCAATTCAGGGCCCGAGGGGATAACAATGAGCAGTTCTTC.

This clone has more than one count but fewer than ten. This sequence joins TRBV27 and TRBJ2-7; 11 bases agree with TRBD2. Germline assignment: CDR1 MNHEY and CDR2 SMNVEV (reference sequence). The CDR3 contains 16 residues. V lost 4 bases and J lost 4; bases outside the gene matches: 9. CDR3 DNA: TGTGCCAGCAGTTCCGCCGTAGCGGGAGGGCCTTACGAGCAGTACTTC. Protein product: CASSSAVAGGPYEQYF.